The 2 T cell receptor beta chains below come from one sample, sequenced in a study of cytomegalovirus exposure and HLA in healthy donors. TCRdb's copy holds only in-frame clones and misses some; the assay was immunoSEQ multiplex PCR. The sample records about 140,000 clones, roughly 79% being singletons. Sequenced material: PBMCs. The receptors stem from a young man in good health and CMV-seropositive.

This rearrangement joins TRBV21-1 to TRBJ2-7; the table calls TRBD1, which could not be checked here. TRBV21-1 is a pseudogene locus. The CDR3 contains 15 residues. The CDR3 protein is CASSNEWGHRIQQYF. As DNA, the CDR3 is TGTGCCAGCAGCAACGAGTGGGGACATCGTATCCAGCAGTACTTC.

The CDR3 nucleotides read TGTGCCAGCAGCTCCTTCCGGGACTTTCACAATGAGCAGTTCTTC. Its protein product is CASSSFRDFHNEQFF. V is TRBV7-2 and J is TRBJ2-1; possibly TRBD2 for D (6 bases). Trimming shortened V by 4 bases and J by 5 bases, and 15 bases separated the two germline ends. The germline gives CDR1 SGHTA, CDR2 FQGNSA. This CDR3 comprises 15 residues. The whole variable domain, remainder taken from reference TRBV7-2 and TRBJ2-1, is GAGVSQSPSNKVTEKGKDVELRCDPISGHTALYWYRQSLGQGLEFLIYFQGNSAPDKSGLPSDRFSAERTGGSVSTLTIQRTQQEDSAVYLCASSSFRDFHNEQFFGPGTRLTVL.